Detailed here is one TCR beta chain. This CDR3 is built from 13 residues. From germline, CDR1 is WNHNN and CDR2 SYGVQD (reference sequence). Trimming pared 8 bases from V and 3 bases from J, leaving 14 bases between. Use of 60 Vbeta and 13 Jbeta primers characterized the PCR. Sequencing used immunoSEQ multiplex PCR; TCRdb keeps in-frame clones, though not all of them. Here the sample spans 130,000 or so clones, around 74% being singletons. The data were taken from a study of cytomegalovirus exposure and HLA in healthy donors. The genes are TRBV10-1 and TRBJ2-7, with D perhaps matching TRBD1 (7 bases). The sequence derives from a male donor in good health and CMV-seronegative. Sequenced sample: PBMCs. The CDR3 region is CASGGTANYEQYF. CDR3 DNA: TGCGCCAGCGGGGGGACAGCCAACTACGAGCAGTACTTC.